The 10 T cell receptor beta chains reported below all come from one sample, sequenced in a study of PD-1 blockade in classical Hodgkin lymphoma. Profiled with immunoSEQ multiplex PCR; TCRdb holds only in-frame clones, not every one. The sample contains about 90,000 clones, roughly 89% of which appear only once. Every one of the patients relapsed after autologous stem cell transplantation (brentuximab vedotin exposure was variable). Sample: peripheral blood mononuclear cells (PBMCs), taken before the second cycle of nivolumab. Receptors originate from a human donor with classical Hodgkin lymphoma.

The chain joins TRBV5-1 to TRBJ1-1; D remains ambiguous. The CDR3 spans 12 residues. Trimming removed 0 bases at V and 8 bases at J, with 8 bases between. Germline CDR1 SGHRS, CDR2 YFSETQ. The DNA for the CDR3 is TGCGCCAGCAGCTTGGTGGGAGGGGAAGCTTTCTTT. Protein sequence: CASSLVGGEAFF.

This clone turned up a few times. The chain links TRBV7-6 to TRBJ1-2; no firm D call. The CDR3 spans 15 residues. Per germline, CDR1 SGHVS and CDR2 FNYEAQ. V was clipped by 0 bases and J by 5 bases, with 13 bases between them. This chain's CDR3 is CASSLALGVSYGYTF. The CDR3 DNA is TGTGCCAGCAGCTTAGCGCTCGGGGTTTCGTATGGCTACACCTTC.

The V gene is TRBV7-9, the J gene TRBJ2-1; 11 positions agree with TRBD2. V lost 3 bases to trimming and J lost 2 bases; unmatched junction nucleotides: 6. This CDR3 contains 17 residues. The germline V gene has CDR1 SEHNR and CDR2 FQNEAQ (reference sequence). The CDR3 here is CASSFASGGRPYNEQFF. Written as DNA, the CDR3 is TGTGCCAGCAGCTTTGCTAGCGGGGGGAGACCCTACAATGAGCAGTTCTTC.

V gene TRBV7-9 combines with J gene TRBJ1-2; 8 positions match TRBD1. CDR3 size: 16 residues. After removal of 3 bases from V and 2 bases from J, the junction contained 8 bases not matched to a gene. Germline V CDR1 and CDR2: SEHNR, FQNEAQ (reference sequence). The chain's CDR3 is CASSFLPGGRNYGYTF. CDR3 bases: TGTGCCAGCAGCTTTTTGCCAGGGGGCAGGAACTATGGCTACACCTTC.

This rearrangement joins TRBV19 to TRBJ2-3, with 12 bases aligning to TRBD2. CDR1 LNHDA and CDR2 SQIVND come from the germline V gene (reference sequence). With V trimmed by 3 bases and J by 5 bases, 3 bases remained unmatched. The CDR3 consists of 15 residues. CDR3 residues: CASSISSGGEDTQYF. The CDR3 DNA sequence: TGTGCCAGTAGTATTTCTAGCGGGGGGGAAGATACGCAGTATTTT. The full variable domain, completed using reference TRBV19 and TRBJ2-3, is DGGITQSPKYLFRKEGQNVTLSCEQNLNHDAMYWYRQDPGQGLRLIYYSQIVNDFQKGDIAEGYSVSREKKESFPLTVTSAQKNPTAFYLCASSISSGGEDTQYFGPGTRLTVL.

V and J are TRBV10-1 and TRBJ2-1; 14 nucleotides align to TRBD2. The CDR3 contains 18 residues. The germline V gene has CDR1 WNHNN and CDR2 SYGVQD (reference sequence). V was clipped by 6 bases and J by 9 bases; unmatched bases: 16. CDR3 nucleotide sequence: TGCGCCAGCAGAGCACACAGGACCGGGACTAGCGGGAGTGGTGAGCAGTTCTTC. Translated: CASRAHRTGTSGSGEQFF.

The chain recombines TRBV4-1 with TRBJ2-1, with TRBD1 matching 7 bases. The CDR3 is 14 residues long. Per germline, CDR1 MGHRA and CDR2 YSYEKL. With 3 bases clipped from V and 6 bases from J, the junction kept 5 bases outside the gene matches. The CDR3 DNA sequence: TGCGCCAGCAGCCAGTGGGACAGCCCCAATGAGCAGTTCTTC. Protein: CASSQWDSPNEQFF.

The chain is built from TRBV27 and TRBJ1-4, with 7 bases that match TRBD1. CDR1 is MNHEY, CDR2 SMNVEV, per germline (reference sequence). J gave up 3 bases and V 6 bases, and 1 base lay outside the gene matches. The CDR3 extends over 13 amino acids. The CDR3 loop reads CASRGTANEKLFF. The CDR3 nucleotides read TGTGCCAGCAGGGGGACAGCTAATGAAAAACTGTTTTTT.

V and J are TRBV10-3 and TRBJ2-3; possible D gene TRBD2, 6 bases. V was trimmed by 2 bases and J by 2 bases, leaving 20 bases between them. This CDR3 has 18 amino acids. Germline V gene data show CDR1 as ENHRY and CDR2 as SYGVKD. The CDR3 sequence is CAISEPGDLAGYTDTQYF. DNA of the CDR3: TGTGCCATCAGTGAGCCGGGAGACTTAGCCGGGTACACAGATACGCAGTATTTT.

The chain recombines TRBV28 with TRBJ1-6, with TRBD1 matching over 7 bases. This CDR3 has 14 amino acids. Germline V gene sequence: CDR1 MDHEN, CDR2 SYDVKM. The V segment lost 6 bases and the J segment 10 bases; nucleotides outside the gene matches: 9. DNA for the CDR3: TGTGCCAGCAGCATCGGGGACAGCTGGTCACCCCTCCACTTT. It specifies CASSIGDSWSPLHF.